The 24 T cell receptor beta chains presented below share a single source sample, sequenced in a study of control samples from healthy donors and cancer patients. Some clones are missing from TCRdb's copy, which holds only in-frame ones; the method was immunoSEQ multiplex PCR. The repertoire holds 95,000 to 110,000 clones, with 80% to 90% as singletons. The specimen sequenced was PBMCs. The receptors shown here come from a man between 60 and 75 years old with lung cancer.

The chain has TRBV20-1 and TRBJ2-5; D gene uncertain. V was shortened by 3 bases and J by 2 bases, with 7 bases between the two germline ends. Germline V CDR1 and CDR2: DFQATT, SNEGSKA (reference sequence). CDR3 length: 12 amino acids. Written as DNA, the CDR3 is TGCAGTGCTAGTGGTCAGCAAGAGACCCAGTACTTC. As protein: CSASGQQETQYF.

V gene TRBV6-1 combines with J gene TRBJ1-3; D call uncertain. The CDR3 is 17 amino acids. V lost 2 bases and J 0 bases, leaving 14 bases between the germline ends. Looked up from germline, CDR1 is MNHNS and CDR2 is SASEGT. The CDR3 DNA reads TGTGCCAGCAGTGAAACTCTTATGGGTTTCTCTGGAAACACCATATATTTT. Protein product: CASSETLMGFSGNTIYF.

The chain recombines TRBV6-5 with TRBJ1-6; maybe TRBD1 (5 bases). V shed 8 bases and J shed 4 bases, with 12 bases lying between them. Germline lookup yields CDR1 MNHEY and CDR2 SVGAGI. This CDR3 contains 14 residues. This CDR3 reads CASRGLNYNSPLHF. DNA for the CDR3: TGTGCCAGCCGGGGCCTGAATTATAATTCACCCCTCCACTTT.

This rearrangement joins TRBV18 to TRBJ1-5; possible D gene TRBD1, 6 bases. V dropped 3 bases and J dropped 6 bases, with 12 bases sitting between them. The CDR3 extends over 14 amino acids. Looked up from germline, CDR1 is KGHSH and CDR2 is LQKENI. The CDR3 is CASSPLGAGQPQHF. The CDR3 coding sequence is TGTGCCAGCTCACCTCTGGGGGCGGGTCAGCCCCAGCATTTT.

V and J are TRBV6-2 or TRBV6-3 and TRBJ1-1; 10 nucleotides match TRBD1. The CDR3 extends over 18 amino acids. The J segment lost 1 base and the V segment lost 5 bases, leaving 13 bases of the junction unmatched. The germline V gene has CDR1 MNHEY and CDR2 SVGEGT. The CDR3 coding sequence is TGTGCCAGCAGTCGCCGGGACAGGGGTTTTGGGAGGAACACTGAAGCTTTCTTT. Its translation: CASSRRDRGFGRNTEAFF.

The chain couples TRBV6-5 to TRBJ1-4, with a weak D call TRBD1 (6 bases). CDR3 length equals 16 residues. The V gene's germline CDR1 is MNHEY and CDR2 SVGAGI. Trimming cost V 2 bases and J 8 bases, with 18 bases left between them. The CDR3, as DNA: TGTGCCAGCAGTTACCGATACAGGGATGGGAAGGAAAAACTGTTTTTT. This codes for CASSYRYRDGKEKLFF.

This chain links TRBV5-6 with TRBJ1-2, with 9 positions matching TRBD1. Germline values: CDR1 SGHDT, CDR2 YYEEEE. CDR3 length: 16 amino acids. The ends lost 10 bases at V and 8 bases at J; junction bases unmatched: 21. CDR3 residues: CAGLDSGTGRRGGYTF. In nucleotides, the CDR3 is TGTGCCGGTCTCGACTCCGGGACAGGGAGGAGAGGCGGCTACACCTTC. Supplemented by reference TRBV5-6 and TRBJ1-2, the full variable domain reads DAGVTQSPTHLIKTRGQQVTLRCSPKSGHDTVSWYQQALGQGPQFIFQYYEEEERQRGNFPDRFSGHQFPNYSSELNVNALLLGDSALYLCAGLDSGTGRRGGYTFGSGTRLTVV.

J is TRBJ1-5 and V is TRBV5-1; TRBD1 might be the D (6 bases). CDR3 length: 14 amino acids. Between the trimmed V and J ends, which lost 2 bases and 3 bases, there was a span of 9 bases. Germline CDR1 is SGHRS and CDR2 is YFSETQ. CDR3 region: CASSFGQPNQPQHF. The CDR3 DNA is TGCGCCAGCAGCTTTGGACAGCCCAATCAGCCCCAGCATTTT.

This clone was seen once. This chain links TRBV5-6 with TRBJ1-2, with a tentative D call TRBD1 (5 bases). Trimming took 1 base from V and 1 from J, leaving 14 bases between them. The CDR3 is made up of 16 amino acids. The V gene's germline CDR1 is SGHDT and CDR2 YYEEEE. This CDR3 reads CASSLPPRQFNYGYTF. The CDR3 nucleotides are TGTGCCAGCAGCTTGCCCCCACGACAGTTTAACTATGGCTACACCTTC.

The chain combines TRBV5-8 with TRBJ2-3; 9 nucleotides line up with TRBD1. V trimming: 4 bases; J trimming: 5 bases; junction bases outside the gene matches: 8. CDR3 length: 15 residues. Germline V gene lookup returns CDR1 SGHTS and CDR2 YDEGEE. CDR3: CASSLMGQGGDTQYF. The CDR3, as DNA: TGTGCCAGCAGCCTAATGGGACAGGGAGGAGATACGCAGTATTTT.

The CDR3 is CASSRSGGSYEQYF. The CDR3 DNA reads TGTGCCAGCTCACGGAGCGGGGGGAGCTACGAGCAGTACTTC. The V gene is TRBV18, the J gene TRBJ2-7; TRBD2 aligns across 9 bases. The CDR3 contains 14 residues. CDR1 and CDR2 (germline): KGHSH, LQKENI. The V gene end was trimmed by 4 bases and the J gene end by 3 bases; junction bases not matched to a gene: 4.

J is TRBJ2-2 and V is TRBV7-3; 10 nucleotides agree with TRBD1. This CDR3 contains 16 residues. The trim removed 5 bases at V and 5 bases at J, leaving 8 bases unmatched. Germline V gene sequence: CDR1 SGHTA, CDR2 FQGTGA. The CDR3, as DNA: TGTGCCAGCAGCCCCCTCGGGACAGGGGATACCGGGGAGCTGTTTTTT. Translated, it gives CASSPLGTGDTGELFF. The full variable domain, with the rest looked up from reference TRBV7-3 and TRBJ2-2, is GAGVSQTPSNKVTEKGKYVELRCDPISGHTALYWYRQSLGQGPEFLIYFQGTGAADDSGLPNDRFFAVRPEGSVSTLKIQRTERGDSAVYLCASSPLGTGDTGELFFGEGSRLTVL.

This chain connects TRBV7-9 to TRBJ1-2, with no clear D. The CDR3 covers 13 residues. The germline V gene has CDR1 SEHNR and CDR2 FQNEAQ (reference sequence). V was clipped by 3 bases and J by 2 bases, with 7 bases between them. The CDR3 DNA reads as TGTGCCAGCAGCTTTGGAGAGAACTATGGCTACACCTTC. Residues: CASSFGENYGYTF.

V and J are TRBV19 and TRBJ1-1, with unresolved D. The V and J ends lost 3 bases and 4 bases respectively, with 9 bases between them. CDR1 and CDR2 from the germline V gene are LNHDA and SQIVND (reference sequence). This CDR3 spans 13 amino acids. CDR3 sequence: CASSMARSTEAFF. The CDR3 coding sequence is TGTGCCAGTAGTATGGCCAGGAGCACTGAAGCTTTCTTT.

The chain links TRBV19 to TRBJ2-7; 8 bases are shared with TRBD1. Germline CDR1 is LNHDA and CDR2 is SQIVND (reference sequence). Losses at the gene ends were 5 bases for V and 5 bases for J; bases not matched to a gene: 8. This CDR3 contains 14 residues. Here the CDR3 reads CASSDWTGNHEQYF. The DNA for the CDR3 is TGTGCCAGTAGTGACTGGACAGGGAACCACGAGCAGTACTTC.

This chain uses TRBV27 with TRBJ1-1; 9 nucleotides match TRBD1. V dropped 1 base and J dropped 5; count of bases not matched to a gene: 5. Per germline, CDR1 MNHEY and CDR2 SMNVEV (reference sequence). This CDR3 spans 15 amino acids. The CDR3 loop reads CASSLWDRAGTEAFF. The CDR3 DNA reads TGTGCCAGCAGTTTATGGGACAGGGCGGGGACTGAAGCTTTCTTT.

The genes are TRBV7-3 and TRBJ1-3, with 8 nucleotides matching TRBD1. This CDR3 region has 16 residues. Looked up from germline, CDR1 is SGHTA and CDR2 is FQGTGA. V trimming: 5 bases; J trimming: 0 bases; junction bases outside the gene matches: 6. The CDR3 is CASSLLGQASGNTIYF. In DNA form, the CDR3 reads TGTGCCAGCAGCCTCTTGGGACAGGCCTCTGGAAACACCATATATTTT.

The V and J genes are TRBV2 and TRBJ1-2; a possible D gene is TRBD1 (6 bases). The CDR3 totals 13 residues. V lost 5 bases and J 5 bases, leaving 12 bases between the germline ends. Germline values: CDR1 SNHLY, CDR2 FYNNEI. CDR3 sequence (DNA): TGTGCCAGCAGTCAACAGGGAAGGTATGGCTACACCTTC. Translated, it gives CASSQQGRYGYTF.

V gene TRBV6-4 combines with J gene TRBJ1-1; D is ambiguous. CDR1 and CDR2 from the germline V gene are MRHNA and SNTAGT. The V end lost 6 bases, the J end lost 11 bases, and 19 bases lay between the germline ends. The CDR3 has 13 amino acids. The chain's CDR3 is CASRRDISEAAFF. CDR3 bases: TGTGCCAGCAGACGTGACATCTCCGAGGCCGCTTTCTTT.

This rearrangement joins TRBV30 to TRBJ1-1; TRBD1 matches 8 bases. The CDR3 loop spans 15 amino acids. Germline V lookup: CDR1 GTSNPN, CDR2 SVGIG (reference sequence). With 3 bases clipped from V and 1 base from J, the junction kept 7 bases outside the gene matches. CDR3 sequence reads: CAWRSSGTGNTEAFF. The CDR3 nucleotides are TGTGCCTGGAGATCATCCGGGACAGGGAACACTGAAGCTTTCTTT.

This clone has just one count. The V and J genes are TRBV15 and TRBJ1-4; 7 nucleotides align to TRBD1. Per germline, CDR1 LNHNV and CDR2 YYDKDF (reference sequence). Germline trimming cut 5 bases from V and 8 bases from J; bases unmatched to any gene: 17. CDR3 length: 17 residues. CDR3 nucleotide sequence: TGTGCCACCAGCGGCAGTCCGGGACAGCGCTCAGGAGAAAAACTGTTTTTT. Translation: CATSGSPGQRSGEKLFF.

This chain connects TRBV6-5 to TRBJ2-3, with TRBD2 matching over 8 bases. V lost 6 bases and J lost 3; bases outside the gene matches: 8. From germline, CDR1 is MNHEY and CDR2 SVGAGI. The CDR3 spans 15 residues. Here the CDR3 DNA reads TGTGCCAGCAGGAGAGGTAGCGGGGTTACAGATACGCAGTATTTT. It encodes CASRRGSGVTDTQYF.

This clone was recorded only once. The chain recombines TRBV5-4 with TRBJ2-5; D is uncertain. V lost 2 bases and J lost 4, with 12 bases in between. CDR1 and CDR2 from the germline V gene are SGHNT and YYREEE (reference sequence). The CDR3 runs to 14 residues. The CDR3 protein is CASSLDVRRETQYF. CDR3 DNA sequence: TGTGCCAGCAGCTTAGACGTCCGGCGAGAGACCCAGTACTTC.

The CDR3 DNA follows: TGTGCCAGCAGCGTAGATGGAGCGGGTAATTCACCCCTCCACTTT. It encodes CASSVDGAGNSPLHF. The gene calls are TRBV9 and TRBJ1-6; D not resolved. Germline lookup yields CDR1 SGDLS and CDR2 YYNGEE. The V end lost 0 bases, the J end lost 6 bases, and 10 bases lay between the germline ends. This CDR3 region has 15 residues.